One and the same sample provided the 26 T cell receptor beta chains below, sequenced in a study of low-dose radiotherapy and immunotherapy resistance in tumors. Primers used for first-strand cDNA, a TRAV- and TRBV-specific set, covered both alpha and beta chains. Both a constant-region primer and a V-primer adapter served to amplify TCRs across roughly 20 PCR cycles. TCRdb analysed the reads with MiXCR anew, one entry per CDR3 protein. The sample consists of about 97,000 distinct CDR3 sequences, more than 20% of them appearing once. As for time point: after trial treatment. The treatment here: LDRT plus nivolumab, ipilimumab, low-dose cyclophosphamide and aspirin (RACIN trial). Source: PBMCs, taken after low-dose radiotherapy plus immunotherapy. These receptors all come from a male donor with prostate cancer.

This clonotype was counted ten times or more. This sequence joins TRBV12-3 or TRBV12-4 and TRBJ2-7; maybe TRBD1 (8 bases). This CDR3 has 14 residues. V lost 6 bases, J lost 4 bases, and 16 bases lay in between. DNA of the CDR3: TGTGCCAGCAGGCAAGACAGGGGACTATACGAGCAGTACTTC. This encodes CASRQDRGLYEQYF.

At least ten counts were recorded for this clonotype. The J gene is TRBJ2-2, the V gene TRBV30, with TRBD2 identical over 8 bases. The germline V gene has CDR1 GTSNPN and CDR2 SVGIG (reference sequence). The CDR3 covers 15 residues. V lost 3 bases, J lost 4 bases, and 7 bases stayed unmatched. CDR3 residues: CAWRRGGASTGELFF. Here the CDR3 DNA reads TGTGCCTGGAGACGGGGGGGGGCGAGCACCGGGGAGCTGTTTTTT.

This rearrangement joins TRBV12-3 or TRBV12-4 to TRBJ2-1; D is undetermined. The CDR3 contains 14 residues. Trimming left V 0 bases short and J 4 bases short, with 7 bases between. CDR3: CASSLANIYNEQFF. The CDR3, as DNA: TGTGCCAGCAGTTTAGCCAATATATACAATGAGCAGTTCTTC.

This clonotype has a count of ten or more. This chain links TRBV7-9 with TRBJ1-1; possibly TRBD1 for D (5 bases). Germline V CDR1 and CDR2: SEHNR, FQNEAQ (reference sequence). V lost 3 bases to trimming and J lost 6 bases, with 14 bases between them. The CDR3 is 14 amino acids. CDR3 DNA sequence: TGTGCCAGCAGCTTCTCTCAGGGAGGGCCTGAAGCTTTCTTT. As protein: CASSFSQGGPEAFF.

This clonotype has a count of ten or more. In DNA form, the CDR3 reads TGTGCCAGCAGCTTAGGTCGTCACTCTGGAAACACCATATATTTT. It translates to CASSLGRHSGNTIYF. This rearrangement joins TRBV7-8 to TRBJ1-3; D gene unclear. The CDR3 totals 15 residues. The V gene lost 1 base and the J gene lost 0 bases, with 7 bases spanning the gap. Germline CDR1 is SGHVS and CDR2 is FQNEAQ.

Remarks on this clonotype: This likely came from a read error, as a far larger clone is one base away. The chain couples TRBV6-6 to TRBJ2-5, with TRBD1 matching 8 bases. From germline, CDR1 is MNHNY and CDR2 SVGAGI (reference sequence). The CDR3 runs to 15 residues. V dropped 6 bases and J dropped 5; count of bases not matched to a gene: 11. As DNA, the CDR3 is TGTGCCAGCAGAGAAGGGGCAGGGGGCGCGGAGACCCAGTACTTC. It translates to CASREGAGGAETQYF.

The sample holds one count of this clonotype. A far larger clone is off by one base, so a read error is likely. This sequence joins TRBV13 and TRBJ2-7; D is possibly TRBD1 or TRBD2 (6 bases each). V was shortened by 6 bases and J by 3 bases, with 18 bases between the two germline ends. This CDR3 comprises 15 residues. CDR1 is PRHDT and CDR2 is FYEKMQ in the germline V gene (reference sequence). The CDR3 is CASSRETADSYEQYF. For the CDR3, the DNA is TGTGCCAGCAGTCGGGAGACAGCGGACAGCTACGAGCAGTACTTC.

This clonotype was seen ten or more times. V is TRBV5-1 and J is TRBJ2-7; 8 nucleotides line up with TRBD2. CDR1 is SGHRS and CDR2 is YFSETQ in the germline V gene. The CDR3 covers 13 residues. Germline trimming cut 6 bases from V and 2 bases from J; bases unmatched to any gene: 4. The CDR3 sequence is CASNGGGPYEQYF. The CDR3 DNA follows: TGCGCCAGCAATGGCGGGGGGCCCTACGAGCAGTACTTC.

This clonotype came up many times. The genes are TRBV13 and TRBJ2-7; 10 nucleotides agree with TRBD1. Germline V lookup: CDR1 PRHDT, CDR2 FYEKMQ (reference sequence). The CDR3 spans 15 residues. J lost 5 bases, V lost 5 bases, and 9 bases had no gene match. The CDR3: CASSPEGTGDNEQYF. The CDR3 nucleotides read TGTGCCAGCAGCCCAGAGGGGACAGGGGACAACGAGCAGTACTTC.

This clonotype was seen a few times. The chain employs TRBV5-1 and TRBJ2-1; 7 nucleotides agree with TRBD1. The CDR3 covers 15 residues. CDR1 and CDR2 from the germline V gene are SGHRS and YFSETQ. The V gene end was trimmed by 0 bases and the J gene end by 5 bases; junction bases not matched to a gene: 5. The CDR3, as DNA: TGCGCCAGCAGCTTGGGACAGGGAAGCCACAATGAGCAGTTCTTC. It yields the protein CASSLGQGSHNEQFF.

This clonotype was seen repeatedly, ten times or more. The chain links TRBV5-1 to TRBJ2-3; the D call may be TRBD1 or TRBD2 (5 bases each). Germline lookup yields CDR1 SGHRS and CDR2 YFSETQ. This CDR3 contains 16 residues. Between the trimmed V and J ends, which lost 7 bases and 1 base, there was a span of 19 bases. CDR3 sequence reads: CASGRPGPIGTDTQYF. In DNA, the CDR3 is TGCGCCAGCGGCCGGCCGGGGCCAATCGGCACAGATACGCAGTATTTT.

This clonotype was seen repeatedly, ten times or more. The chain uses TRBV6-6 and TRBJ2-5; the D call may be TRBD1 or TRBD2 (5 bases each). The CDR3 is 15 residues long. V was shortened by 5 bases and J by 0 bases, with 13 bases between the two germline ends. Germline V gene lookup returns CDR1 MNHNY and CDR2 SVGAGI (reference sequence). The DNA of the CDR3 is TGTGCCAGCAGTCCCGGGACCGCGTACCAAGAGACCCAGTACTTC. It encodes CASSPGTAYQETQYF.

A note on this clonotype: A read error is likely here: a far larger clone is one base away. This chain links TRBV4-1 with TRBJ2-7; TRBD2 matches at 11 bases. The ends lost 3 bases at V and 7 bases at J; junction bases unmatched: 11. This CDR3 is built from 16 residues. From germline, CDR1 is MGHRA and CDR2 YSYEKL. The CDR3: CASSHPTSGDYNEQYF. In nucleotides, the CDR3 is TGCGCCAGCAGCCACCCGACTAGCGGGGATTACAATGAGCAGTACTTC.

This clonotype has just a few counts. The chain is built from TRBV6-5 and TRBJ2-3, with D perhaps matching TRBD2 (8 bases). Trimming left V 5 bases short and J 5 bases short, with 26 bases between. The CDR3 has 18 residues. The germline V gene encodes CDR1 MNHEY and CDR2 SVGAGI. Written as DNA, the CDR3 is TGTGCCAGCAGTACACCAAGGACAGGTCGTCTAGCGGGAGATACGCAGTATTTT. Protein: CASSTPRTGRLAGDTQYF.

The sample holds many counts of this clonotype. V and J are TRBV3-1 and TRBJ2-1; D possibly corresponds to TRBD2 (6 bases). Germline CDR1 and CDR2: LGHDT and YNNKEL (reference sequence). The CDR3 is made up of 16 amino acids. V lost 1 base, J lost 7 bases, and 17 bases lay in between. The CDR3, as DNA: TGTGCCAGCAGCCAAGGACTTGGGGACCGGGGGAATGAGCAGTTCTTC. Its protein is CASSQGLGDRGNEQFF.

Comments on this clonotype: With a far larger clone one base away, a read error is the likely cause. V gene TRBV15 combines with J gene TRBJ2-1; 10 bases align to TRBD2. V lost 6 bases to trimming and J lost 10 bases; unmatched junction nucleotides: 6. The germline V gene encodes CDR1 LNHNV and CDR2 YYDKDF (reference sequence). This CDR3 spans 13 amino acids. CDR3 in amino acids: CATRLAGGDEQFF. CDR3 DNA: TGTGCCACCAGATTAGCGGGGGGAGACGAGCAGTTCTTC.

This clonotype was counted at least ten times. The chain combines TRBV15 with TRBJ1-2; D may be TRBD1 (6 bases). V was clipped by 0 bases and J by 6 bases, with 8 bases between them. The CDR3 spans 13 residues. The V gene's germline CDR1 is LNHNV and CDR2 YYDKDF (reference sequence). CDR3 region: CATSREEGDGYTF. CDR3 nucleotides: TGTGCCACCAGCAGAGAAGAGGGGGATGGCTACACCTTC.

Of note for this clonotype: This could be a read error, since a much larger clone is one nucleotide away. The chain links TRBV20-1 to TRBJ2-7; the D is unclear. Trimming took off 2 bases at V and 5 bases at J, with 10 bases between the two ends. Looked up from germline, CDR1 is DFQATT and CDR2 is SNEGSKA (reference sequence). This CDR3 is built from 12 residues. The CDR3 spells CSARSRVDEQYF. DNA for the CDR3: TGCAGTGCTAGAAGTAGGGTCGACGAGCAGTACTTC.

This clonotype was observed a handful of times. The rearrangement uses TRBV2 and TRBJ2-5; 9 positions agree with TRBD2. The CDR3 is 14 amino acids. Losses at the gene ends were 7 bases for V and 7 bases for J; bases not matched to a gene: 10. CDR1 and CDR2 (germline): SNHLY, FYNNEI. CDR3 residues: CASTPPGLASTQYF. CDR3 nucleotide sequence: TGTGCCAGCACCCCACCGGGACTAGCATCGACCCAGTACTTC.

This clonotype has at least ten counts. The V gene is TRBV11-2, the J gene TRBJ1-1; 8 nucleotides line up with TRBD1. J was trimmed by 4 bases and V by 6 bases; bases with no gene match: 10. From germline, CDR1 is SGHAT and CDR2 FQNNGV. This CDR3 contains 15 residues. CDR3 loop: CASRNTGTGGTEAFF. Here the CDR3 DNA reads TGTGCCAGCAGAAATACCGGGACAGGCGGCACTGAAGCTTTCTTT.

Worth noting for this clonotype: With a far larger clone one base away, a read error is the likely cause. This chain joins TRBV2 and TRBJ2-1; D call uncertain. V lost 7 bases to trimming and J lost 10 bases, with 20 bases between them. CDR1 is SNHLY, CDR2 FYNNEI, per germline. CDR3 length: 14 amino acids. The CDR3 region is CASITTASSYEQFF. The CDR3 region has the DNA TGTGCCAGCATTACGACGGCGAGCTCCTACGAGCAGTTCTTC. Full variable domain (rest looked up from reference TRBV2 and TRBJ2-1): EPEVTQTPSHQVTQMGQEVILRCVPISNHLYFYWYRQILGQKVEFLVSFYNNEISEKSEIFDDQFSVERPDGSNFTLKIRSTKLEDSAMYFCASITTASSYEQFFGPGTRLTVL.

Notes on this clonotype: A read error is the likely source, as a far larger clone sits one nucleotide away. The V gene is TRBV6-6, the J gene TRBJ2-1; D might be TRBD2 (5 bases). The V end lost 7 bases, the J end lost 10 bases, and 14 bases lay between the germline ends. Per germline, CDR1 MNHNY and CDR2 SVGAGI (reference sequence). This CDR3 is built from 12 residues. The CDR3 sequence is CASTFARGEQFF. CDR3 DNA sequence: TGTGCCAGCACTTTCGCCCGGGGAGAGCAGTTCTTC.

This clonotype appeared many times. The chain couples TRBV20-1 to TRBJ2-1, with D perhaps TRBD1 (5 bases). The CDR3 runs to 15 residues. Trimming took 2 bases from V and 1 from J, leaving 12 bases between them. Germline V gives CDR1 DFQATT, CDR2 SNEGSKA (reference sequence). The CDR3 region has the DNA TGCAGTGCTAGAAGTTTGCAGGGATCCTACAATGAGCAGTTCTTC. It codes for CSARSLQGSYNEQFF.

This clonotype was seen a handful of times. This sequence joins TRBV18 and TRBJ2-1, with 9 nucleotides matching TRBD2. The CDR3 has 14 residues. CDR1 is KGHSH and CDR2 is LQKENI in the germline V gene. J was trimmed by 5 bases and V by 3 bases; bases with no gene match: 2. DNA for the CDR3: TGTGCCAGCTCACCCGGGACTAGCAACAATGAGCAGTTCTTC. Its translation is CASSPGTSNNEQFF.

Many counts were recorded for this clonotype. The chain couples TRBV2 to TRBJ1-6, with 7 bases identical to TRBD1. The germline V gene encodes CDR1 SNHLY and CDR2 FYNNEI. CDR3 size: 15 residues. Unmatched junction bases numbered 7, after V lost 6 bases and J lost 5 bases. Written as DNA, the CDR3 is TGTGCCAGCAGCCCCACCGGGACAGATAATTCACCCCTCCACTTT. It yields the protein CASSPTGTDNSPLHF.

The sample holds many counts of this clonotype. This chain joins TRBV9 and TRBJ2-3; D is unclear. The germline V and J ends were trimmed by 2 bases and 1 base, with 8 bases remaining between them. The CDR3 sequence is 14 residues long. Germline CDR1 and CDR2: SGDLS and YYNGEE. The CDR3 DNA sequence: TGTGCCAGCAGCGTTCGATCCGGCACAGATACGCAGTATTTT. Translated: CASSVRSGTDTQYF. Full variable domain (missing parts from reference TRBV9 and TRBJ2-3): DSGVTQTPKHLITATGQRVTLRCSPRSGDLSVYWYQQSLDQGLQFLIQYYNGEERAKGNILERFSAQQFPDLHSELNLSSLELGDSALYFCASSVRSGTDTQYFGPGTRLTVL.